This entry describes one T cell receptor (beta chain). Template switching added a universal primer binding site, and final cDNA carried unique molecular identifiers. TCRdb re-called the 5' RACE reads through MiXCR, storing one row per CDR3 protein. The data hold around 500,000 distinct CDR3 sequences, with 13% to 15% observed a single time. The entry originates in a study of identical twins. Germline loops: CDR1 SGHDT, CDR2 YYEEEE. V was pared by 5 bases and J by 9 bases, with 9 bases between. This CDR3 region has 11 residues. The same data also went into a second study, on yellow fever vaccine responses in identical twins.

The source of this sequence is a woman under 30 in good health. The rearrangement uses TRBV5-6 and TRBJ2-1; D is undetermined. Sample: CD4+ T cells sorted from blood. The CDR3 spells CASSFRVEQFF. CDR3 in DNA: TGTGCCAGCAGTTTTCGGGTTGAGCAGTTCTTC.